The 9 T cell receptor beta chains below were found in one sample sequenced in a study of T-cell memory formation after mild COVID-19. MiXCR, run by TCRdb on the 5' RACE reads, gives a single entry per CDR3 protein. The sample shows roughly 400,000 distinct CDR3 sequences, more than 15% of them seen only once. Source material: PBMCs or a T cell subset sorted from them (not recorded which). The receptors come from a man between 18 and 35 years old who had mild COVID-19 (a few samples of this study predate the infection). Cell type and time point are not known.

This clonotype was seen a few times. The DNA of the CDR3 is TGCGCCAGCAGCCAAGGATCGACCGAGCAGTACTTC. Amino acid sequence: CASSQGSTEQYF. The chain carries TRBV4-1 and TRBJ2-7, with no clear D. V gave up 1 base and J gave up 6 bases, with 7 bases separating them. Germline assignment: CDR1 MGHRA and CDR2 YSYEKL. This CDR3 comprises 12 residues.

This clonotype was seen only a few times. The V and J genes are TRBV27 and TRBJ2-1, with D possibly being TRBD1 (6 bases). Trimming cost V 4 bases and J 6 bases, with 16 bases left between them. This CDR3 contains 15 residues. Looked up from germline, CDR1 is MNHEY and CDR2 is SMNVEV (reference sequence). This chain's CDR3 is CASSSNGQKVNEQFF. The CDR3 DNA sequence: TGTGCCAGCAGTTCCAACGGACAGAAAGTCAATGAGCAGTTCTTC.

A few counts support this clonotype. CDR3: CASSPSRDASGNTIYF. The CDR3 region has the DNA TGCGCCAGCAGCCCCTCCAGGGACGCCTCTGGAAACACCATATATTTT. The V and J genes are TRBV4-1 and TRBJ1-3; possible D gene TRBD1, 5 bases. The germline V gene encodes CDR1 MGHRA and CDR2 YSYEKL. The V end lost 4 bases, the J end lost 0 bases, and 13 bases lay between the germline ends. The CDR3 loop spans 16 amino acids.

The sample holds a few counts of this clonotype. The chain couples TRBV4-3 to TRBJ2-1; D gene ambiguous. Germline values: CDR1 LGHNA, CDR2 YSLEER. The V gene lost 0 bases and the J gene lost 7 bases, with 4 bases spanning the gap. The CDR3 loop spans 12 amino acids. The CDR3 nucleotides read TGCGCCAGCAGCCAAGACGCAAATGAGCAGTTCTTC. It encodes CASSQDANEQFF.

This clonotype has more than one count but fewer than ten. This chain connects TRBV20-1 to TRBJ2-7, with 10 bases identical to TRBD2. With 0 bases clipped from V and 4 bases from J, the junction kept 9 bases outside the gene matches. The CDR3 sequence is 16 residues long. From germline, CDR1 is DFQATT and CDR2 SNEGSKA (reference sequence). The CDR3 sequence is CSARDRASGGFYEQYF. The CDR3 DNA is TGCAGTGCTAGAGATCGTGCTAGCGGGGGCTTTTACGAGCAGTACTTC.

This chain uses TRBV7-2 with TRBJ2-3; possibly TRBD1 for D (6 bases). The CDR3 sequence is 12 residues long. Germline CDR1 SGHTA, CDR2 FQGNSA. Trimming stripped 5 bases from V and 8 bases from J, with 11 bases between. The chain's CDR3 is CASSITGFTQYF. In DNA form, the CDR3 reads TGTGCCAGCAGCATAACAGGGTTTACGCAGTATTTT.

This sequence joins TRBV4-1 and TRBJ1-2, with a possible D match to TRBD1 (6 bases). Trimming took off 2 bases at V and 3 bases at J, with 13 bases between the two ends. This CDR3 is 15 amino acids long. The germline gives CDR1 MGHRA, CDR2 YSYEKL. The CDR3 coding sequence is TGCGCCAGCAGCCAACAGCAACAGGGCGACTATGGCTACACCTTC. Translation gives CASSQQQQGDYGYTF.

This clonotype has only a few counts. The chain joins TRBV12-3 or TRBV12-4 to TRBJ1-2; D is ambiguous. The CDR3 has 12 residues. Trimming shortened V by 10 bases and J by 4 bases, and 13 bases separated the two germline ends. DNA for the CDR3: TGTGCCATCGACGGAAACAGCTATGGCTACACCTTC. Translation: CAIDGNSYGYTF.

The J gene is TRBJ1-1, the V gene TRBV11-2; no definite D call. The germline V gene encodes CDR1 SGHAT and CDR2 FQNNGV. The CDR3 spans 15 residues. V was cut by 0 bases and J by 4 bases, with 12 bases left in between. In nucleotides, the CDR3 is TGTGCCAGCAGCTTAGAATTCGGGCGGGGCACTGAAGCTTTCTTT. This sequence encodes CASSLEFGRGTEAFF.